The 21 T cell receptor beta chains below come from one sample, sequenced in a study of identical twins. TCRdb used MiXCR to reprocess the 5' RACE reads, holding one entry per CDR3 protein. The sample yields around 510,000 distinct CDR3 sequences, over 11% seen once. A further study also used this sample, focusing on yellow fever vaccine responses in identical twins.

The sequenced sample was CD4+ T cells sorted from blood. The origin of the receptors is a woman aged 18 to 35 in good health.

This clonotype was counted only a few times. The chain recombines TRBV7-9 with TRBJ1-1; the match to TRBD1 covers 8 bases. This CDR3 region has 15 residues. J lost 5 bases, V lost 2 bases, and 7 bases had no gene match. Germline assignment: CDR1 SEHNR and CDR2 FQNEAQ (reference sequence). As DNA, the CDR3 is TGTGCCAGCAGCTTAACTTCCACAGGGGGGACTGAAGCTTTCTTT. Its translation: CASSLTSTGGTEAFF.

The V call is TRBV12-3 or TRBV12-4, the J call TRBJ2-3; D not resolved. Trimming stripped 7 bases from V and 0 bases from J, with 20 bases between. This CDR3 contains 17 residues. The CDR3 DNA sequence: TGTGCCAGCACCCTAATATCAAAGGTTATTAGCACAGATACGCAGTATTTT. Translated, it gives CASTLISKVISTDTQYF.

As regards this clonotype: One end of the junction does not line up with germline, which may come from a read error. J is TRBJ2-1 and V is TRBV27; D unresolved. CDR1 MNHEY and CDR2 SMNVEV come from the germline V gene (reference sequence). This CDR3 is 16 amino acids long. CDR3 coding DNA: TGTGCCAGCAGTTTTCGGCCGCCCAGCTCCTACGATGAGCAGTTCTTC. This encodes CASSFRPPSSYDEQFF.

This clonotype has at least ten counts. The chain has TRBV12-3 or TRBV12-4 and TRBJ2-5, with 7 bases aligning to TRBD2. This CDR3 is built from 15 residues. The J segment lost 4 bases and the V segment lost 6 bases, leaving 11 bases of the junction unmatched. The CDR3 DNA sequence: TGTGCCAGCAGCCTGCTGGGGGACTACTCAGAGACCCAGTACTTC. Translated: CASSLLGDYSETQYF.

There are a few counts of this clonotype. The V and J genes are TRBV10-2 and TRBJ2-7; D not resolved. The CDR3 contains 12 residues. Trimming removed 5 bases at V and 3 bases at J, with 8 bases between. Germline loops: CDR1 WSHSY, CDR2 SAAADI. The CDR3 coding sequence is TGCGCCAGCAGTCGCCCCGACTACGAGCAGTACTTC. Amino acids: CASSRPDYEQYF.

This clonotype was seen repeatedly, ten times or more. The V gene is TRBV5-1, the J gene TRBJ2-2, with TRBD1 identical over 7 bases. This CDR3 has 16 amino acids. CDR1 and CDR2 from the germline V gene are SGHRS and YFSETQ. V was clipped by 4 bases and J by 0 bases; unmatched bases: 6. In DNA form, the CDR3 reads TGCGCCAGCAGCACAACAGGGGTCGCGAACACCGGGGAGCTGTTTTTT. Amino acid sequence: CASSTTGVANTGELFF.

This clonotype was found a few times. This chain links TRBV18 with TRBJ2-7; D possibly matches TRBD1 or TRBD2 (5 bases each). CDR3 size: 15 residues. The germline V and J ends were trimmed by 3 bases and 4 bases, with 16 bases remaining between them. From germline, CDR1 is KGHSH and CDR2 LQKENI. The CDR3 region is CASSPSGASDYEQYF. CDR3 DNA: TGTGCCAGCTCACCTTCCGGGGCCTCGGATTACGAGCAGTACTTC.

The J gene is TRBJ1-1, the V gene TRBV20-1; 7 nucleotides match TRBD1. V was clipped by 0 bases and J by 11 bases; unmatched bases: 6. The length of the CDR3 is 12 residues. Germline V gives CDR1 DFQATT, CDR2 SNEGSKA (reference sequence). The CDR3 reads CSARESTGKAFF. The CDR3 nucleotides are TGCAGTGCTAGAGAGTCGACAGGGAAGGCTTTCTTT.

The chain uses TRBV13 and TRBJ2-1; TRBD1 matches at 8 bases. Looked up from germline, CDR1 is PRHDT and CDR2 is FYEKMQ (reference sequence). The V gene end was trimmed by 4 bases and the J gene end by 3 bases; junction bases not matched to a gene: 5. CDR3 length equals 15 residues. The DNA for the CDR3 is TGTGCCAGCAGCTGGGACAGGAAAGGCTACAATGAGCAGTTCTTC. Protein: CASSWDRKGYNEQFF.

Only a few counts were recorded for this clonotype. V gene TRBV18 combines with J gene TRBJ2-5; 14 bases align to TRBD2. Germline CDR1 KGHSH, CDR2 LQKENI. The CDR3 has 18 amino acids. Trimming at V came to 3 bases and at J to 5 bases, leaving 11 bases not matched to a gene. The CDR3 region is CASSPFSGTSGRPETQYF. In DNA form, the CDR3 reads TGTGCCAGCTCACCTTTTTCCGGGACTAGCGGGAGACCTGAGACCCAGTACTTC. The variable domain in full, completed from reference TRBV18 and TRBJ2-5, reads NAGVMQNPRHLVRRRGQEARLRCSPMKGHSHVYWYRQLPEEGLKFMVYLQKENIIDESGMPKERFSAEFPKEGPSILRIQQVVRGDSAAYFCASSPFSGTSGRPETQYFGPGTRLLVL.

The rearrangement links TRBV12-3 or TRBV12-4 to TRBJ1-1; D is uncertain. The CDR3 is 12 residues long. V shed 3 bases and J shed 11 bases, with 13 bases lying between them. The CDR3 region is CASSLVGIEAFF. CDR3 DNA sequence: TGTGCCAGCAGTTTGGTGGGGATAGAGGCTTTCTTT.

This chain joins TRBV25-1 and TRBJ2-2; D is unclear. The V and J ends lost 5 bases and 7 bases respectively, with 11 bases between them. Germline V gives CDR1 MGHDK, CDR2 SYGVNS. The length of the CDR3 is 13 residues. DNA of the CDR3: TGTGCCAGCAGTCTTGTCACTCGCGGGGAGCTGTTTTTT. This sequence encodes CASSLVTRGELFF.

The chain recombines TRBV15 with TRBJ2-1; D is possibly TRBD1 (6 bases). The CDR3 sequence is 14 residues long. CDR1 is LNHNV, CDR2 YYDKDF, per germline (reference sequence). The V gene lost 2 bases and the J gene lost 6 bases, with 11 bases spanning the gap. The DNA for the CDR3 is TGTGCCACCAGCAGACAGGGGCTGGCCAATGAGCAGTTCTTC. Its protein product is CATSRQGLANEQFF.

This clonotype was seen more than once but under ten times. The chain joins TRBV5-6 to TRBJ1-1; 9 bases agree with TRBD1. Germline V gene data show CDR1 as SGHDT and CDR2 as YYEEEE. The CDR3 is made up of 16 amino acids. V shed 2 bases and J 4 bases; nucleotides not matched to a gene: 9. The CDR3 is CASSFSGTGWGTEAFF. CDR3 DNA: TGTGCCAGCAGCTTCTCCGGGACAGGGTGGGGCACTGAAGCTTTCTTT.

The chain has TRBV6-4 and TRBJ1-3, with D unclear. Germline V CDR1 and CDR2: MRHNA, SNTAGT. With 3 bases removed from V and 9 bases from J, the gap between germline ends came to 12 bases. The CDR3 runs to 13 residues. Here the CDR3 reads CASSESAAGTIYF. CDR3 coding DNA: TGTGCCAGCAGTGAATCGGCGGCGGGCACCATATATTTT.

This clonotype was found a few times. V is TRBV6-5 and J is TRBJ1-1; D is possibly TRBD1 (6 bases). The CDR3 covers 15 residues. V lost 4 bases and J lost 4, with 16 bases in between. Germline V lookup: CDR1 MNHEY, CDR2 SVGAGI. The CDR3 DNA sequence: TGTGCCAGCAGTTTTGACAGGAAGGGTCGCACTGAAGCTTTCTTT. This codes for CASSFDRKGRTEAFF.

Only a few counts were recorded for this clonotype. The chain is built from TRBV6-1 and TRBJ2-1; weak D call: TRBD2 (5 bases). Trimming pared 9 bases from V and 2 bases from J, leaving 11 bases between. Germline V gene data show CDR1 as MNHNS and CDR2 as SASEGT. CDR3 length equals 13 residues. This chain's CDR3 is CASGEEAYNEQFF. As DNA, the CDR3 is TGTGCCAGTGGAGAGGAGGCCTACAATGAGCAGTTCTTC.

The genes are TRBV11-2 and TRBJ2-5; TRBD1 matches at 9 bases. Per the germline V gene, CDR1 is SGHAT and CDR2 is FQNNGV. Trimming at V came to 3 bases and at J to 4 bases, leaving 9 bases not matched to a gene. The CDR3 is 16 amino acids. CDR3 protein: CASSFGATGGAETQYF. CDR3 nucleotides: TGTGCCAGCAGCTTTGGAGCGACAGGGGGGGCAGAGACCCAGTACTTC.

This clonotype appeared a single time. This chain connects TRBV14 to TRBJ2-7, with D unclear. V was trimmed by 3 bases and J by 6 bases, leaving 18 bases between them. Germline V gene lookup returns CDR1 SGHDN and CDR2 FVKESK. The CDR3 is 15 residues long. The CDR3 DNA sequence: TGTGCCAGCAGCCACCAGACCCCAGCGACGTCCGAGCAGTACTTC. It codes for CASSHQTPATSEQYF.

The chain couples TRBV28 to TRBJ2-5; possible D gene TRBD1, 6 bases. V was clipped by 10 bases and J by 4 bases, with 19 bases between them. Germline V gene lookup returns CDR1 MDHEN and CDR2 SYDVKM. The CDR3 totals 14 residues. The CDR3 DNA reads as TGTGCCACCCTCTTCGCACCAGGGGCAGAGACCCAGTACTTC. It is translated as CATLFAPGAETQYF.

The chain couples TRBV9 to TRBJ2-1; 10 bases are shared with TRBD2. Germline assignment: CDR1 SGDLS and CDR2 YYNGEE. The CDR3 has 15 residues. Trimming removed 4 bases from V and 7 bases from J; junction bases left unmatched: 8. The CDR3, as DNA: TGTGCCAGCAGCAGTTCTAGCGGGAGTTCGAATGAGCAGTTCTTC. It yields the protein CASSSSSGSSNEQFF.